These T cell receptor beta chains were read from a single sample in a study of T cell responses to AZD1222 COVID-19 vaccine. Method: immunoSEQ multiplex PCR; TCRdb's copy keeps in-frame clones and lacks some. The table lists around 97,000 clones, roughly 91% of them singletons. The sample here was peripheral blood, taken on day 0 of AZD1222 vaccination. The receptors originated from an adult in good health. Both conserved end residues are part of each CDR3. The order of the fields is D gene, clone size, J gene, V gene, CDR3 DNA, CDR3 protein. D genes are given only for firm matches. Some rows mark clone size as missing; the rest say once, few, many or name a class of expanded clone.

d_gene: TRBD1; abundance: NA; j_gene: TRBJ1-1; v_gene: TRBV5-1; CDR3nt: TGCGCCAGCAGCATACAGACAGGGCCCAACACTGAAGCTTTCTTT; CDR3aa: CASSIQTGPNTEAFF
d_gene: TRBD1; abundance: NA; j_gene: TRBJ2-1; v_gene: TRBV7-9; CDR3nt: TGTGCCAGCGGGGGACAGGGAAACTCCTACAATGAGCAGTTCTTC; CDR3aa: CASGGQGNSYNEQFF
d_gene: TRBD1; abundance: NA; j_gene: TRBJ1-2; v_gene: TRBV28; CDR3nt: TGTGCCAGCAGTTCCGACCGGGACAGGGGGCGAGGCTACACCTTC; CDR3aa: CASSSDRDRGRGYTF
d_gene: TRBD2; abundance: NA; j_gene: TRBJ2-3; v_gene: TRBV7-3; CDR3nt: TGTGCCAGCAGCTTACGGACTAGCGCTGGCCTAGATACGCAGTATTTT; CDR3aa: CASSLRTSAGLDTQYF
d_gene: NA; abundance: NA; j_gene: TRBJ2-7; v_gene: TRBV7-3; CDR3nt: TGTGCCAGCAGCTTAACAGGGGGAGGGGGATCCGAGCAGTACTTC; CDR3aa: CASSLTGGGGSEQYF
d_gene: NA; abundance: NA; j_gene: TRBJ2-2; v_gene: TRBV6-4; CDR3nt: TGTGCCAGCAGTGAACAAGGGACCGGGGAGCTGTTTTTT; CDR3aa: CASSEQGTGELFF
d_gene: TRBD2; abundance: NA; j_gene: TRBJ2-3; v_gene: TRBV24-1; CDR3nt: TGTGCCACCAGTGATCCCCCGACTAGCGGGAGCCGCACAGATACGCAGTATTTT; CDR3aa: CATSDPPTSGSRTDTQYF
d_gene: NA; abundance: NA; j_gene: TRBJ2-3; v_gene: TRBV5-5; CDR3nt: TGTGCCAGCACCTTGACAGCAGCTAGCACAGATACGCAGTATTTT; CDR3aa: CASTLTAASTDTQYF
d_gene: NA; abundance: NA; j_gene: TRBJ2-1; v_gene: TRBV28; CDR3nt: TGTGCCAGCAGTCCACTAGCACCTCTGGATGAGCAGTTCTTC; CDR3aa: CASSPLAPLDEQFF
d_gene: TRBD2; abundance: NA; j_gene: TRBJ2-1; v_gene: TRBV3-1/TRBV3-2; CDR3nt: TGTGCCAGCAGCCAAATCTGGGTGAGCGGGAGTCATGAGCAGTTCTTC; CDR3aa: CASSQIWVSGSHEQFF
d_gene: NA; abundance: NA; j_gene: TRBJ1-3; v_gene: TRBV28; CDR3nt: TGTGCCAGCAGCGGACTGCCTTCACACTTCTCTGGAAACACCATATATTTT; CDR3aa: CASSGLPSHFSGNTIYF
d_gene: NA; abundance: NA; j_gene: TRBJ2-1; v_gene: TRBV18; CDR3nt: TGTGCCAGCTCACGTACGCTTTCCTACAATGAGCAGTTCTTC; CDR3aa: CASSRTLSYNEQFF
d_gene: NA; abundance: NA; j_gene: TRBJ1-4; v_gene: TRBV30; CDR3nt: TGTGCCTGGAGTAGAAAGCTTGGTAGGGCTGGAACTAATGAAAAACTGTTTTTT; CDR3aa: CAWSRKLGRAGTNEKLFF
d_gene: TRBD2; abundance: NA; j_gene: TRBJ2-3; v_gene: TRBV5-1; CDR3nt: TGCGCCAGCAGCTTCGCTAGCGGGAGTACAGATACGCAGTATTTT; CDR3aa: CASSFASGSTDTQYF
d_gene: TRBD1; abundance: NA; j_gene: TRBJ2-6; v_gene: TRBV2; CDR3nt: TGTGCCAGCAGTGAAGGGGCAGGGGGCCCCTCCTACTCTGGGGCCAACGTCCTGACTTTC; CDR3aa: CASSEGAGGPSYSGANVLTF
d_gene: NA; abundance: NA; j_gene: TRBJ1-1; v_gene: TRBV5-1; CDR3nt: TGCGCCAGCAGCCTCGGACCGACAGGAAACACTGAAGCTTTCTTT; CDR3aa: CASSLGPTGNTEAFF
d_gene: NA; abundance: NA; j_gene: TRBJ2-5; v_gene: TRBV14; CDR3nt: TGTGCCAGCAGCCAAGGAGGGAAGGAGACCCAGTACTTC; CDR3aa: CASSQGGKETQYF
d_gene: TRBD1; abundance: once; j_gene: TRBJ2-7; v_gene: TRBV19; CDR3nt: TGTGCCAGTGCCTGGGACAGGGATTCCGAGCAGTACTTC; CDR3aa: CASAWDRDSEQYF
d_gene: TRBD2; abundance: NA; j_gene: TRBJ2-1; v_gene: TRBV9; CDR3nt: TGTGCCAGCAGCGAGGGACTAGGGAACAATGAGCAGTTCTTC; CDR3aa: CASSEGLGNNEQFF
d_gene: NA; abundance: NA; j_gene: TRBJ1-1; v_gene: TRBV6-4; CDR3nt: TGTGCCAGCAGCCCGGACCCTGAGAACACTGAAGCTTTCTTT; CDR3aa: CASSPDPENTEAFF
d_gene: NA; abundance: NA; j_gene: TRBJ2-7; v_gene: TRBV4-3; CDR3nt: TGCGCCAGCAGTCGAGGGGGTGCGGGCTCCTACGAGCAGTACTTC; CDR3aa: CASSRGGAGSYEQYF
d_gene: NA; abundance: NA; j_gene: TRBJ1-1; v_gene: TRBV20-1; CDR3nt: TGCAGTGCAGGGCCAGGCACTGAAGCTTTCTTT; CDR3aa: CSAGPGTEAFF
d_gene: NA; abundance: once; j_gene: TRBJ2-7; v_gene: TRBV29-1; CDR3nt: TGCAGCGCCGTCGTCGGGCACGAGCAGTACTTC; CDR3aa: CSAVVGHEQYF
d_gene: NA; abundance: NA; j_gene: TRBJ1-1; v_gene: TRBV9; CDR3nt: TGTGCCAGCAGCGTAGAAGGAGGGGGGATGAACACTGAAGCTTTCTTT; CDR3aa: CASSVEGGGMNTEAFF
d_gene: NA; abundance: NA; j_gene: TRBJ2-2; v_gene: TRBV11-2; CDR3nt: TGTGCCAGCAGCTTAGCAATGTCACGAGCGAGCACCGGGGAGCTGTTTTTT; CDR3aa: CASSLAMSRASTGELFF
d_gene: TRBD2; abundance: NA; j_gene: TRBJ2-3; v_gene: TRBV5-1; CDR3nt: TGCGCCAGCAGGACAACTAGCGGCACAGATACGCAGTATTTT; CDR3aa: CASRTTSGTDTQYF
d_gene: NA; abundance: NA; j_gene: TRBJ1-2; v_gene: TRBV19; CDR3nt: TGTGCCAGTAGTATCCCCGGGAATGGCTACACCTTC; CDR3aa: CASSIPGNGYTF
d_gene: NA; abundance: NA; j_gene: TRBJ2-2; v_gene: TRBV30; CDR3nt: TGTGCCTGGAGGCAGAGAGTCAAGGGGACCGGGGAGCTGTTTTTT; CDR3aa: CAWRQRVKGTGELFF
d_gene: TRBD2; abundance: NA; j_gene: TRBJ2-5; v_gene: TRBV11-2; CDR3nt: TGTGCCAGCAGCGACCGGACTAGCGGGAGAAGGGAGACCCAGTACTTC; CDR3aa: CASSDRTSGRRETQYF
d_gene: NA; abundance: NA; j_gene: TRBJ2-2; v_gene: TRBV5-5; CDR3nt: TGTGCCAGCAGCTTGGCCCTCGAATACACCGGGGAGCTGTTTTTT; CDR3aa: CASSLALEYTGELFF
d_gene: NA; abundance: NA; j_gene: TRBJ2-5; v_gene: TRBV7-9; CDR3nt: TGTGCCAGCAGCTATTACAGGGATCAAGAGACCCAGTACTTC; CDR3aa: CASSYYRDQETQYF
d_gene: TRBD1; abundance: NA; j_gene: TRBJ2-7; v_gene: TRBV5-3; CDR3nt: TGTGCCAGAAGCCTGGCAGCGCCCAGGGGGCCCTACGAGCAGTACTTC; CDR3aa: CARSLAAPRGPYEQYF
d_gene: NA; abundance: NA; j_gene: TRBJ2-7; v_gene: TRBV30; CDR3nt: TGTGCCTGGAGTGTAAATCGCTACGAGCAGTACTTC; CDR3aa: CAWSVNRYEQYF
d_gene: NA; abundance: NA; j_gene: TRBJ2-1; v_gene: TRBV5-6; CDR3nt: TGTGCCAGCAGCTCACTACTTCGGACAGAGCAGTTCTTC; CDR3aa: CASSSLLRTEQFF
d_gene: TRBD1; abundance: NA; j_gene: TRBJ2-1; v_gene: TRBV23-1; CDR3nt: TGCGCCAGCAGTCAACACGGACGGACAGGGTTTGGCGTGGGCGATGAGCAGTTCTTC; CDR3aa: CASSQHGRTGFGVGDEQFF
d_gene: NA; abundance: NA; j_gene: TRBJ1-5; v_gene: TRBV6-5; CDR3nt: TGTGCCAGCAGTCCATTTCAGGGTAATCAGCCCCAGCATTTT; CDR3aa: CASSPFQGNQPQHF
d_gene: TRBD1; abundance: NA; j_gene: TRBJ2-1; v_gene: TRBV3-1/TRBV3-2; CDR3nt: TGTGCCAGCAGCCCAAGTAGGACAGGACGGTACAATGAGCAGTTCTTC; CDR3aa: CASSPSRTGRYNEQFF
d_gene: TRBD2; abundance: NA; j_gene: TRBJ2-3; v_gene: TRBV10-3; CDR3nt: TGTGCCATCAGTGGTGCTAGCGGTAGAGGGGCAGATACGCAGTATTTT; CDR3aa: CAISGASGRGADTQYF
d_gene: NA; abundance: NA; j_gene: TRBJ1-3; v_gene: TRBV29-1; CDR3nt: TGCAGCGTTGAATATACGGGGGGCGTTGGAAACACCATATATTTT; CDR3aa: CSVEYTGGVGNTIYF
d_gene: TRBD1; abundance: NA; j_gene: TRBJ1-4; v_gene: TRBV5-6; CDR3nt: TGTGCCAGCAGTTTGGGACAGGGAGAAAAACTGTTTTTT; CDR3aa: CASSLGQGEKLFF